These 13 T cell receptor beta chains came from one sample sequenced in a study of cytomegalovirus exposure and HLA in healthy donors. Only in-frame clones appear in the TCRdb table, and some are missing; sequencing was by immunoSEQ multiplex PCR. The profile shows 90,000 to 130,000 clones, under 97% of them singletons. Sequences were obtained from PBMCs. Receptor source: a woman between 18 and 30 years old in good health and CMV-seronegative.

The CDR3, as DNA: TGTGCCACCTACGCTAGTTATGGTGAGCAGTTCTTC. Translated: CATYASYGEQFF. The V gene is TRBV5-4, the J gene TRBJ2-1; D gene ambiguous. V lost 9 bases to trimming and J lost 9 bases, with 16 bases between them. The CDR3 runs to 12 residues. CDR1 and CDR2 (germline): SGHNT, YYREEE (reference sequence).

The V and J genes are TRBV7-2 and TRBJ1-3; D might be TRBD1 (6 bases). Germline assignment: CDR1 SGHTA and CDR2 FQGNSA. The CDR3 loop spans 16 amino acids. Trimming removed 5 bases from V and 4 bases from J, with 18 bases in between. This CDR3 reads CASSPDRRKTGNTIYF. The CDR3 nucleotides read TGTGCCAGCAGCCCTGACAGGAGAAAAACGGGAAACACCATATATTTT.

CDR3 in amino acids: CASSERGGGTGELFF. Written as DNA, the CDR3 is TGTGCCAGCAGTGAACGGGGGGGCGGCACCGGGGAGCTGTTTTTT. The J gene is TRBJ2-2, the V gene TRBV2; 8 nucleotides align to TRBD2. CDR1 is SNHLY and CDR2 is FYNNEI in the germline V gene. With 2 bases clipped from V and 4 bases from J, the junction kept 3 bases outside the gene matches. This CDR3 is 15 amino acids long.

This clone was counted once. The rearrangement links TRBV7-2 to TRBJ2-1; no clear D. Per germline, CDR1 SGHTA and CDR2 FQGNSA. The CDR3 is made up of 14 amino acids. V lost 5 bases, J lost 9 bases, and 17 bases lay in between. CDR3 protein: CASSADTISSEQFF. Written as DNA, the CDR3 is TGTGCCAGCAGCGCCGACACCATCTCTTCTGAGCAGTTCTTC.

V gene TRBV10-3 combines with J gene TRBJ1-6; tentative D call: TRBD1 (6 bases). In germline, CDR1 is ENHRY, CDR2 SYGVKD. Trimming cost V 6 bases and J 2 bases, with 8 bases left between them. This CDR3 is 14 amino acids long. This CDR3 reads CAIRDRAYNSPLHF. As DNA, the CDR3 is TGTGCCATCAGGGACAGAGCCTATAATTCACCCCTCCACTTT.

This clone came up once. The chain employs TRBV2 and TRBJ2-3; 8 bases fit TRBD2. Per germline, CDR1 SNHLY and CDR2 FYNNEI. CDR3 length equals 17 residues. The J segment lost 2 bases and the V segment lost 7 bases, leaving 14 bases of the junction unmatched. CDR3 amino acids: CASTKPGGGTATDTQYF. CDR3 coding DNA: TGTGCCAGCACCAAGCCAGGCGGGGGGACGGCCACAGATACGCAGTATTTT. The full variable domain, completed using reference TRBV2 and TRBJ2-3, is EPEVTQTPSHQVTQMGQEVILRCVPISNHLYFYWYRQILGQKVEFLVSFYNNEISEKSEIFDDQFSVERPDGSNFTLKIRSTKLEDSAMYFCASTKPGGGTATDTQYFGPGTRLTVL.

This chain links TRBV27 with TRBJ1-1, with D tentatively TRBD1 (6 bases). Per germline, CDR1 MNHEY and CDR2 SMNVEV (reference sequence). The CDR3 contains 14 residues. V lost 6 bases to trimming and J lost 3 bases, with 14 bases between them. The chain's CDR3 is CASRLGTGHTEAFF. CDR3 DNA: TGTGCCAGCAGGCTGGGAACAGGGCACACTGAAGCTTTCTTT.

The rearrangement joins TRBV6-1 to TRBJ1-5, with 7 bases identical to TRBD1. The CDR3 runs to 14 residues. The J segment lost 4 bases and the V segment lost 6 bases, leaving 6 bases of the junction unmatched. The V gene's germline CDR1 is MNHNS and CDR2 SASEGT. Here the CDR3 reads CASRLTGTNQPQHF. The DNA for the CDR3 is TGTGCCAGCAGATTGACAGGGACTAATCAGCCCCAGCATTTT.

This chain links TRBV15 with TRBJ1-5, with 9 bases matching TRBD1. CDR1 LNHNV and CDR2 YYDKDF come from the germline V gene (reference sequence). CDR3 length: 20 amino acids. J was trimmed by 2 bases and V by 1 base; bases with no gene match: 15. The CDR3 DNA follows: TGTGCCACCAGCAGAGTCCGGGACAGGGATTTCGGGGAGGGCAATCAGCCCCAGCATTTT. Its translation: CATSRVRDRDFGEGNQPQHF. Full variable domain (remainder filled in from reference TRBV15 and TRBJ1-5): DAMVIQNPRYQVTQFGKPVTLSCSQTLNHNVMYWYQQKSSQAPKLLFHYYDKDFNNEADTPDNFQSRRPNTSFCFLDIRSPGLGDTAMYLCATSRVRDRDFGEGNQPQHFGDGTRLSIL.

The chain joins TRBV2 to TRBJ2-7; a possible D gene is TRBD1 (5 bases). The CDR3 contains 14 residues. V lost 3 bases and J 0 bases, leaving 9 bases between the germline ends. The germline V gene has CDR1 SNHLY and CDR2 FYNNEI. The CDR3 spells CASSEQTASYEQYF. The CDR3 coding sequence is TGTGCCAGCAGTGAGCAGACAGCCTCCTACGAGCAGTACTTC.

The genes are TRBV27 and TRBJ1-4, with D hard to call. The germline gives CDR1 MNHEY, CDR2 SMNVEV (reference sequence). The CDR3 extends over 15 amino acids. Trimming removed 5 bases at V and 2 bases at J, with 12 bases between. The CDR3 region has the DNA TGTGCCAGCAGTCGAGGAGTCGTGACTAATGAAAAACTGTTTTTT. Amino acids: CASSRGVVTNEKLFF.

The CDR3 sequence: CAIAFPGPGTGETGEQYF. CDR3 coding DNA: TGTGCCATCGCATTTCCCGGCCCGGGGACAGGGGAGACGGGGGAGCAGTACTTC. The genes are TRBV10-3 and TRBJ2-7; TRBD1 agrees at 10 bases. The junction had 23 bases not matched to a gene; V was cut back by 8 bases and J by 7 bases. Looked up from germline, CDR1 is ENHRY and CDR2 is SYGVKD. There are 18 residues in the CDR3.

V usage is TRBV7-2 and J usage is TRBJ2-3, with TRBD1 matching over 7 bases. The CDR3 contains 16 residues. Per the germline V gene, CDR1 is SGHTA and CDR2 is FQGNSA. J was trimmed by 5 bases and V by 2 bases; bases with no gene match: 10. The chain's CDR3 is CASSLLGQGVGDTQYF. CDR3 coding DNA: TGTGCCAGCAGCTTACTGGGTCAGGGGGTAGGAGATACGCAGTATTTT.